The text below deals with one T cell receptor (beta chain). Its cognate antigen is unknown. This sample is drawn from a study of cytomegalovirus exposure and HLA in healthy donors. Study-level information: Samples from HLA-typed donors yielded 85 million to 95 million unique TCRs in an early data release. Overall study findings and caveats: Sequencing had likely introduced a cluster of highly shared sequence variants as an artifact. There were several of the most significant clusters that appeared linked to common viral pathogens in a later analysis. Reportedly, a later analysis found an Asian-associated ancestry cluster had fewer N-insertions than the approximately 670-donor mean.

The V and J ends lost 4 bases and 4 bases respectively, with 14 bases between them. Germline V gives CDR1 PRHDT, CDR2 FYEKMQ (reference sequence). CDR3 length equals 14 residues. The PCR was carried out with 60 Vbeta primers and 13 Jbeta primers. Assay used: immunoSEQ multiplex PCR; TCRdb lists only in-frame clones, some missing. The sample carries under 200,000 clones, 84% recorded once. The receptor's source is a boy aged 5-17 years in good health and CMV-seronegative. The sample comprised PBMCs. The chain couples TRBV13 to TRBJ2-7, with D unresolved. This CDR3 reads CASSSFSANYEQYF. The CDR3 DNA reads as TGTGCCAGCAGCTCGTTTTCCGCGAATTACGAGCAGTACTTC.